Listed here are 25 T cell receptor beta chains from one sample, sequenced in a study of glioma-infiltrating T cells. Amplification of TCR alpha and beta CDR3 regions from RNA used iRepertoire nested multiplex PCR. In TCRdb, the multiplex PCR reads were re-called with MiXCR into one record per CDR3 protein. The sample consists of under 150,000 distinct CDR3 sequences, about 25% of them appearing once. The sequenced material came from glioma tissue, nonneoplastic brain tissue, or PBMCs (not recorded which). These receptors came from a human donor with low-grade glioma or glioblastoma, undergoing nonglioma brain surgery, or in good health (not recorded which).

V usage is TRBV2 and J usage is TRBJ1-2, with a weak D call TRBD1 (5 bases). In germline, CDR1 is SNHLY, CDR2 FYNNEI. V lost 4 bases and J lost 5, with 11 bases in between. The CDR3 is made up of 13 amino acids. CDR3: CASSGSREYGYTF. The CDR3 coding sequence is TGTGCCAGCAGTGGGAGCAGGGAGTATGGCTACACCTTC.

This chain connects TRBV5-1 to TRBJ2-7, with D possibly being TRBD2 (6 bases). Germline CDR1 and CDR2: SGHRS and YFSETQ. The ends were cut back, 4 bases at V and 0 bases at J, with 8 bases in the middle. There are 13 residues in the CDR3. The CDR3: CASSMGLSYEQYV. CDR3 coding DNA: TGCGCCAGCAGCATGGGACTCTCCTACGAGCAGTACGTC.

The gene calls are TRBV19 and TRBJ2-5; D remains unclear. Germline V gives CDR1 LNHDA, CDR2 SQIVND (reference sequence). Deletions cut 7 bases from V and 2 bases from J, with 11 bases between. The CDR3 consists of 13 residues. The CDR3 DNA follows: TGTGCCAGTAAAGGAGCAGTACAAGAGACCCAGTACTTC. It yields the protein CASKGAVQETQYF.

This clonotype came up a few times. The chain is built from TRBV7-2 and TRBJ2-3; tentative D call: TRBD1 (6 bases). CDR1 SGHTA and CDR2 FQGNSA come from the germline V gene. V lost 5 bases and J lost 4, with 16 bases in between. This CDR3 contains 15 residues. The CDR3 spells CASSPGAPGADTQYF. CDR3 DNA sequence: TGTGCCAGCAGCCCCGGGGCCCCAGGGGCAGATACGCAGTATTTT.

This chain links TRBV7-6 with TRBJ1-5; the D gene is possibly TRBD1 (5 bases). Germline assignment: CDR1 SGHVS and CDR2 FNYEAQ. The CDR3 has 16 amino acids. The germline V and J ends were trimmed by 4 bases and 1 base, with 14 bases remaining between them. The CDR3 coding sequence is TGTGCCAGCAGCTCTTATGGCGCAGGGAGCAATCAGCCCCAGCATTTT. Translating it yields CASSSYGAGSNQPQHF.

This chain connects TRBV7-2 to TRBJ2-5; possible D gene TRBD1, 5 bases. The CDR3 runs to 15 residues. Trimming left V 5 bases short and J 4 bases short, with 17 bases between. The germline gives CDR1 SGHTA, CDR2 FQGNSA. The CDR3 DNA is TGTGCCAGCAGCAGGGTGGTGGGGCGCGTAGAGACCCAGTACTTC. Translated, it gives CASSRVVGRVETQYF.

This chain uses TRBV12-3 or TRBV12-4 with TRBJ1-5; D not certain. The CDR3 sequence is 15 residues long. The V gene lost 7 bases and the J gene lost 5 bases, with 18 bases spanning the gap. CDR3 nucleotide sequence: TGTGCCAGCAACCGCACCCCCGACGGGCATCAGCCCCAGCATTTT. Its protein product is CASNRTPDGHQPQHF.

This clonotype was counted ten times or more. J is TRBJ2-7 and V is TRBV6-1; unclear D gene. The CDR3 runs 13 residues. Trimming pared 8 bases from V and 7 bases from J, leaving 18 bases between. Germline CDR1 reads MNHNS; CDR2 reads SASEGT. The CDR3 nucleotides read TGTGCCAGCCGTGGTGGAACGCTTTATGAGCAGTACGTC. Its translation: CASRGGTLYEQYV.

This clonotype was counted at least ten times. This chain uses TRBV27 with TRBJ2-2; 7 nucleotides line up with TRBD1. Trimming removed 7 bases from V and 5 bases from J; junction bases left unmatched: 10. CDR1 MNHEY and CDR2 SMNVEV come from the germline V gene (reference sequence). The length of the CDR3 is 15 residues. The CDR3, as DNA: TGTGCCAGCATCGCGACAGGGAGAGGGACCGGGGAGCTGTTTTTT. Protein product: CASIATGRGTGELFF.

CDR3 in amino acids: CASSLKRPGTSNTEAFF. The DNA of the CDR3 is TGCGCCAGCAGCTTGAAACGGCCCGGGACATCGAACACTGAAGCTTTCTTT. V usage is TRBV5-1 and J usage is TRBJ1-1; maybe TRBD1 (6 bases). V lost 1 base, J lost 1 base, and 17 bases lay in between. This CDR3 is built from 17 residues. CDR1 and CDR2 (germline): SGHRS, YFSETQ.

A few counts support this clonotype. This CDR3 is CASSEGQESRLYGYTF. The CDR3 nucleotides are TGTGCCAGCAGTGAGGGACAGGAGAGTCGGCTCTATGGCTACACCTTC. The chain carries TRBV2 and TRBJ1-2, with TRBD1 matching over 8 bases. The CDR3 consists of 16 residues. Trimming took 3 bases from V and 4 from J; bases not matched to a gene: 10. Germline assignment: CDR1 SNHLY and CDR2 FYNNEI.

This clonotype was picked up many times. The V call is TRBV7-9, the J call TRBJ2-1, with D hard to call. Germline loops: CDR1 SEHNR, CDR2 FQNEAQ (reference sequence). The length of the CDR3 is 15 residues. V lost 7 bases, J lost 0 bases, and 13 bases lay in between. Here the CDR3 reads CASTPRGHSYNEQFF. The CDR3 DNA reads as TGTGCCAGCACCCCGAGAGGTCACTCCTACAATGAGCAGTTCTTC.

The rearrangement links TRBV11-2 to TRBJ2-1; D gene unclear. V dropped 0 bases and J dropped 10 bases, with 10 bases sitting between them. CDR1 is SGHAT and CDR2 is FQNNGV in the germline V gene. CDR3 length: 13 amino acids. The CDR3 DNA reads as TGTGCCAGCAGCTTAGATTTAAGAGGAGAGCAGTTCTTC. This codes for CASSLDLRGEQFF.

In this sample, this clonotype turned up a few times. This chain uses TRBV28 with TRBJ1-3; tentative D call: TRBD1 (6 bases). The CDR3 covers 16 residues. CDR1 is MDHEN and CDR2 is SYDVKM in the germline V gene. The germline V and J ends were trimmed by 8 bases and 1 base, with 18 bases remaining between them. Here the CDR3 DNA reads TGTGCCAGCCATCCCCCGGGGGCGCGATCTGGAAACACCATATATTTT. Residues: CASHPPGARSGNTIYF.

V and J are TRBV12-3 or TRBV12-4 and TRBJ1-2, with D maybe TRBD1 (5 bases). This CDR3 has 13 amino acids. The V gene lost 5 bases and the J gene lost 8 bases, with 15 bases spanning the gap. The CDR3 is CASSGGTLSGYTF. The CDR3 nucleotides read TGTGCCAGCAGTGGGGGGACGTTGAGCGGCTACACCTTC.

V gene TRBV3-1 combines with J gene TRBJ1-2; no firm D call. The V end was cut by 1 base, the J end by 6 bases, with 9 bases between. This CDR3 contains 13 residues. Per the germline V gene, CDR1 is LGHDT and CDR2 is YNNKEL (reference sequence). CDR3 loop: CASSQGSGDGYTF. As DNA, the CDR3 is TGTGCCAGCAGCCAAGGGAGCGGAGATGGCTACACCTTC.

The chain carries TRBV5-1 and TRBJ1-1; D gene unclear. Deletions cut 8 bases from V and 1 base from J, with 9 bases between. The CDR3 has 12 residues. CDR1 and CDR2 from the germline V gene are SGHRS and YFSETQ. For the CDR3, the DNA is TGCGCCAGTGGGGAGGCGAACACTGAAGCTTTCTTT. Translation gives CASGEANTEAFF.

This clonotype was observed a single time. One junction end disagrees with the germline gene, perhaps due to a read error. V usage is TRBV7-6 and J usage is TRBJ2-1; 11 bases line up with TRBD1. CDR3 size: 15 residues. Germline V gene lookup returns CDR1 SGHVS and CDR2 FNYEAQ. CDR3 sequence reads: CASSFRTGGRDEQLF. DNA of the CDR3: TGTGCCAGCAGCTTTCGGACAGGGGGCCGAGATGAGCAGCTCTTC.

This clonotype was detected ten times or more. The V and J genes are TRBV6-2 or TRBV6-3 and TRBJ2-7, with TRBD1 matching 8 bases. CDR3 length: 14 residues. V lost 9 bases, J lost 0 bases, and 7 bases stayed unmatched. Germline CDR1 MNHEY, CDR2 SVGEGT. CDR3 sequence reads: CASAGTGSSYEQYV. Here the CDR3 DNA reads TGTGCCAGTGCCGGGACAGGAAGCTCCTACGAGCAGTACGTC.

The genes are TRBV18 and TRBJ1-1, with a possible D match to TRBD1 (5 bases). This CDR3 is built from 15 residues. V was pared by 6 bases and J by 6 bases, with 20 bases between. Germline V gives CDR1 KGHSH, CDR2 LQKENI. The CDR3 DNA reads as TGTGCCAGCTCCCCCAATAGCGGCCGGGACTCTGAAGCTTTCTTT. Its translation: CASSPNSGRDSEAFF. Looking up the rest from reference TRBV18 and TRBJ1-1 gives the full variable domain: NAGVMQNPRHLVRRRGQEARLRCSPMKGHSHVYWYRQLPEEGLKFMVYLQKENIIDESGMPKERFSAEFPKEGPSILRIQQVVRGDSAAYFCASSPNSGRDSEAFFGQGTRLTVV.

This clonotype turned up a few times. V gene TRBV7-9 combines with J gene TRBJ2-3, with D hard to call. From germline, CDR1 is SEHNR and CDR2 FQNEAQ (reference sequence). The CDR3 spans 11 residues. Trimming removed 5 bases from V and 10 bases from J, with 10 bases in between. The CDR3, as DNA: TGTGCCAGCAGCCCGTCCTTTTCGCAGTATTTT. Protein: CASSPSFSQYF.

This clonotype turned up a few times. This chain uses TRBV7-2 with TRBJ1-4, with D uncertain. The CDR3 contains 14 residues. Trimming stripped 4 bases from V and 4 bases from J, with 10 bases between. Germline V gene sequence: CDR1 SGHTA, CDR2 FQGNSA. The CDR3 sequence: CASSSGAYNEKLFF. The CDR3 DNA is TGTGCCAGCAGCTCTGGCGCCTATAATGAAAAACTGTTTTTT. Based on the CDR3 plus reference TRBV7-2 and TRBJ1-4, the full variable domain is GAGVSQSPSNKVTEKGKDVELRCDPISGHTALYWYRQSLGQGLEFLIYFQGNSAPDKSGLPSDRFSAERTGGSVSTLTIQRTQQEDSAVYLCASSSGAYNEKLFFGSGTQLSVL.

This clonotype was detected many times. This rearrangement joins TRBV20-1 to TRBJ2-2, with D perhaps being TRBD1 or TRBD2 (5 bases each). Germline V gene lookup returns CDR1 DFQATT and CDR2 SNEGSKA (reference sequence). This CDR3 spans 15 amino acids. Trimming stripped 5 bases from V and 0 bases from J, with 13 bases between. The CDR3 bases are TGCAGTGCTGGCCCGGGACGTACGAACACCGGGGAGCTGTTTTTT. Its translation: CSAGPGRTNTGELFF.

The gene calls are TRBV7-2 and TRBJ2-1; TRBD1 is a possible D gene (6 bases). CDR3 length equals 14 residues. With 5 bases removed from V and 2 bases from J, the gap between germline ends came to 10 bases. Germline CDR1 and CDR2: SGHTA and FQGNSA. The CDR3 DNA reads TGTGCCAGCAGCACGGGACACGCCTACAATGAGCAGTTCTTC. This sequence encodes CASSTGHAYNEQFF.

Of note for this clonotype: A junction boundary mismatches the germline segment, possibly from a read error. The chain employs TRBV6-6 and TRBJ1-1; weak D call: TRBD1 (6 bases). Germline-derived CDR1 and CDR2 are MNHNY and SVGAGI (reference sequence). This CDR3 comprises 14 residues. The CDR3 loop reads CASSFDRLNTEALF. The CDR3 DNA reads as TGTGCCAGCAGTTTCGACAGGTTGAACACTGAAGCTCTCTTT.